This T cell receptor (beta chain) was recorded in a study of T cells after posttransplantation cyclophosphamide. Libraries were prepared by immunoSEQ multiplex PCR; TCRdb keeps only in-frame clonotypes and omits some of them. Of about 2,700 clones in the sample, roughly 80% were seen once. A remark on this clone: Its specificity is unknown.

The V gene's germline CDR1 is SGHAT and CDR2 FQNNGV. The length of the CDR3 is 16 residues. The ends lost 7 bases at V and 3 bases at J; junction bases unmatched: 11. Study results and caveats: Later blood repertoires were often dominated by clones from the donor CD8+ memory compartment. Tissue-infiltrating T cells from skin or gut overlapped little with blood T cells. After PTCy, TRB diversity resembled that of CNI/methotrexate controls.

This clonotype was sampled from a man aged 25 to 40 with a blood cancer, CMV-positive, and with a related stem cell donor. The rearrangement joins TRBV11-2 to TRBJ2-1; 8 nucleotides match TRBD2. The sample consisted of PBMCs. CDR3 DNA sequence: TGTGCCAGCACCCGAATAGGACTAGCAAACTACAATGAGCAGTTCTTC. Translation: CASTRIGLANYNEQFF.